This TCR beta chain was recovered during a study of T-cell memory formation after mild COVID-19. Overall study results and limits: CD4+ contracting clones were mainly CM and EM; CD8+ ones, EMRA.

On this clonotype itself: Its antigen is unknown.

J was trimmed by 3 bases and V by 4 bases; bases with no gene match: 12. Germline values: CDR1 SGHRS, CDR2 YFSETQ. CDR3 size: 17 residues. A single record per CDR3 protein comes from TCRdb applying MiXCR to the 5' RACE reads. The sample lists some 190,000 distinct CDR3 sequences, around 17% seen once, with 2% to 3% in the top ten. What was sequenced was PBMCs or a T cell subset sorted from them (not recorded which). This rearrangement joins TRBV5-1 to TRBJ2-7; 11 bases are shared with TRBD2. The TCR originated in an adult woman who had mild COVID-19 (a few samples of this study predate the infection). Cell type and time point are not known. CDR3 DNA sequence: TGCGCCAGCAGCCTCACGTTCCTAGCGGGGGGCCACTACGAGCAGTACTTC. Its protein product is CASSLTFLAGGHYEQYF.